This T cell receptor (beta chain) was captured by sequencing in a study of radiotherapy plus CTLA-4 blockade in lung cancer (dated by TCRdb to about 2018). Study-level background: Among enrolled patients, approximately 18% had an objective response and approximately 30% reached disease control.

On the study overall, not on this receptor specifically: Early dynamic changes in blood T cell clones, together with increased serum interferon-beta after radiation, were reported as the strongest predictors of response. TCR clones derived from tumors expanded in peripheral blood after treatment with radiotherapy and ipilimumab.

Remarks on this clone: No cognate antigen has been identified for it. No much larger clone is present one base from it, and per-base qualities are unavailable.

Libraries were built with the immunoSEQ multiplex PCR assay. Entries here come from immuneACCESS through TCRdb and include only in-frame sequences with V and J called. Some clones fail to appear in such tables; in the studies checked, an unresolved V gene covers under half of the shortfall, and the cause of the remainder is unknown. The sample contains almost 55,000 clones, around 80% of them found a single time. Together, the top ten hold 2.5% to 3.5% of the sample. The CDR3 sequence holds 16 residues, the cysteine and phenylalanine included. Left in the record is the CDR3 DNA by itself, 48 bases read in frame from the first base. The germline V gene yields SQVTM for CDR1 and ANQGSEA for CDR2. Trimming costs V 3 bases and J 5 bases, and their ends lie 22 bases apart. The study tested focal radiation therapy combined with CTLA-4 blockade (ipilimumab) in patients with chemo-refractory metastatic non-small-cell lung cancer.

This sequence uses TRBV29-1 and TRBJ1-1; a tentative D call is TRBD1 (5 bases match). Sequenced here: peripheral blood, sampled from a patient treated with radiotherapy plus ipilimumab. This TCR was recovered from a human donor with non-small cell lung cancer who had a partial response to radiotherapy plus ipilimumab. CDR3 protein: CSVDRTSGARRTEAFF. The nucleotide sequence reads as follows: TGCAGCGTTGATCGGACGAGTGGGGCTCGGCGGACTGAAGCTTTCTTT.